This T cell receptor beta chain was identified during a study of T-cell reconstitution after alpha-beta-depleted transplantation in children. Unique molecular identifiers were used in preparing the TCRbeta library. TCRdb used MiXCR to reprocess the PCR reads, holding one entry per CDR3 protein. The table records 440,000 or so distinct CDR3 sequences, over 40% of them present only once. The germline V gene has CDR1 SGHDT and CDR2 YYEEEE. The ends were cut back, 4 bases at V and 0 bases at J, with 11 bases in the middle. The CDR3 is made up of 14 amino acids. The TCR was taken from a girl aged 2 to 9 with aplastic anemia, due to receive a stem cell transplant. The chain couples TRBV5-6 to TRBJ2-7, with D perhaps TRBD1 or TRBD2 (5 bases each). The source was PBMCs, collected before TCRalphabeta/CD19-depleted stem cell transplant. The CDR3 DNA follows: TGTGCCAGCAGCACGTGGGACCGCTCCTACGAGCAGTACTTC. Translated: CASSTWDRSYEQYF.